The sequence of this TCR beta chain was determined in a study of blood T cells in healthy people across ages. Study-wide results and caveats: Unsorted PBMCs prevented conclusive naive versus antigen-experienced comparison.

A J-beta primer mix and a sample-barcoded 5' primer were used in a second PCR of about 7 to 12 cycles. TCRdb reanalysed the 5' RACE reads using MiXCR and keeps one entry per CDR3 protein. Altogether hundreds of thousands of distinct CDR3 sequences are present, under 30% being singletons, with the ten largest covering roughly 3.1%. After removal of 7 bases from V and 5 bases from J, the junction contained 13 bases not matched to a gene. The CDR3 has 14 amino acids. Germline CDR1 reads SQVTM; CDR2 reads ANQGSEA. Only a few counts were recorded for this clonotype. Its antigen remains unidentified. The sample was also reused in another study, on T cells of mothers and their children. That paper adds: There were over 10 million TCR beta CDR3 reads from each mother and about 3 million from each child. The study found slightly higher but non-significant overlap in related versus unrelated mother-child pairs.

The sequence derives from a boy aged 5 to 17 in good health. Sequenced input: blood. The chain links TRBV29-1 to TRBJ1-1; 7 bases line up with TRBD1. The CDR3 loop reads CSGKSGQRFTEAFF. The CDR3 DNA follows: TGCAGCGGCAAGTCGGGACAGCGATTTACTGAAGCTTTCTTT.